Below, 16 T cell receptor beta chains from the same sample are listed, as sequenced in a study of regulatory T cells in long-lasting Graves disease. The time point is: newly diagnosed GD, antithyroid drugs for less than 3 months. The authors made the TCR library using RNA they extracted from PBMCs. Construction of the TCR beta libraries employed iRepertoire HTBI primers in conjunction with Arm-PCR of CDR3 regions. TCRdb used MiXCR to reprocess the multiplex PCR reads, holding one entry per CDR3 protein. The repertoire holds 520,000 or so distinct CDR3 sequences, with approximately 12% as singletons. This same sample was also taken into another study, of T cells in Graves' hyperthyroidism and ophthalmopathy.

The input for sequencing was peripheral blood mononuclear cells (PBMCs), taken at new diagnosis, from a patient treated with antithyroid drugs. These receptors all come from a woman aged 25-40 years with Graves disease.

This clonotype has at least ten counts. The rearrangement links TRBV9 to TRBJ2-1; 10 positions match TRBD2. The germline gives CDR1 SGDLS, CDR2 YYNGEE. The V gene end was trimmed by 0 bases and the J gene end by 0 bases; junction bases not matched to a gene: 3. This CDR3 comprises 17 residues. CDR3 loop: CASSVAASGSSYNEQFF. The CDR3 nucleotides read TGTGCCAGCAGCGTAGCCGCTAGCGGGAGCTCCTACAATGAGCAGTTCTTC.

As concerns this clonotype: A junction end diverges from the germline sequence, so it may reflect a read error. V usage is TRBV7-2 and J usage is TRBJ2-2, with D possibly being TRBD2 (5 bases). Germline-derived CDR1 and CDR2 are SGHTA and FQGNSA. This CDR3 is built from 16 residues. The CDR3 sequence is CASSLGIGSNTGEPFF. In DNA, the CDR3 is TGTGCCAGCAGCTTAGGGATCGGGTCTAACACCGGGGAGCCGTTTTTT.

This clonotype was counted between two and nine times. The chain carries TRBV5-6 and TRBJ2-6; D unclear. Germline lookup yields CDR1 SGHDT and CDR2 YYEEEE. CDR3 length: 18 amino acids. The V end was cut by 4 bases, the J end by 1 base, with 18 bases between. This CDR3 is CASSIGLVVISGANVLTF. CDR3 coding DNA: TGTGCCAGCAGCATAGGGCTAGTGGTGATATCTGGGGCCAACGTCCTGACTTTC.

Concerning this clonotype itself: The CDR3 ends on some other residue instead of the conserved phenylalanine or tryptophan, so this is likely a read error. The CDR3 spells CASSSLGTDDRETQYI. The CDR3 DNA follows: TGTGCCAGCAGCTCCTTGGGGACGGACGACCGGGAGACCCAGTACATC. This chain connects TRBV13 to TRBJ2-5; the D call may be TRBD1 or TRBD2 (5 bases each). The CDR3 length is 16 residues. V lost 4 bases and J 5 bases, leaving 20 bases between the germline ends. Germline lookup yields CDR1 PRHDT and CDR2 FYEKMQ (reference sequence).

This clonotype was counted between two and nine times. The chain links TRBV19 to TRBJ2-5; D uncertain. The CDR3 contains 14 residues. V lost 3 bases to trimming and J lost 5 bases, with 13 bases between them. Germline V gene sequence: CDR1 LNHDA, CDR2 SQIVND (reference sequence). As DNA, the CDR3 is TGTGCCAGTAGTATCGGGCCCATCGAGGAGACCCAGTACTTC. It translates to CASSIGPIEETQYF. Together with reference TRBV19 and TRBJ2-5, the CDR3 gives the full variable domain: DGGITQSPKYLFRKEGQNVTLSCEQNLNHDAMYWYRQDPGQGLRLIYYSQIVNDFQKGDIAEGYSVSREKKESFPLTVTSAQKNPTAFYLCASSIGPIEETQYFGPGTRLLVL.

The V call is TRBV6-2 or TRBV6-3, the J call TRBJ2-7; D possibly matches TRBD1 or TRBD2 (5 bases each). The germline gives CDR1 MNHEY, CDR2 SVGEGT. V was shortened by 6 bases and J by 2 bases, with 20 bases between the two germline ends. The CDR3 is 16 amino acids. The CDR3 sequence: CASSTREIVKTYEQYF. DNA for the CDR3: TGTGCCAGCAGCACCAGGGAGATTGTAAAGACCTACGAGCAGTACTTC.

The chain links TRBV20-1 to TRBJ2-2, with TRBD2 matching over 9 bases. The CDR3 has 14 residues. From germline, CDR1 is DFQATT and CDR2 SNEGSKA (reference sequence). The V gene end was trimmed by 6 bases and the J gene end by 1 base; junction bases not matched to a gene: 3. DNA of the CDR3: TGCAGTGCCTATAGCGGGAGGAACACCGGGGAGCTGTTTTTT. Translation gives CSAYSGRNTGELFF.

This clonotype was detected a few times. The rearrangement joins TRBV29-1 to TRBJ2-7; D tentatively reads TRBD1 or TRBD2 (5 bases each). The CDR3 loop spans 13 amino acids. Germline lookup yields CDR1 SQVTM and CDR2 ANQGSEA. Trimming took 8 bases from V and 4 from J, leaving 18 bases between them. The CDR3 DNA is TGCAGCTCTAGGGGACCCTATCAATACGAGCAGTACTTC. It codes for CSSRGPYQYEQYF.

This clonotype was found many times. J is TRBJ2-3 and V is TRBV9, with unresolved D. The CDR3 loop spans 11 amino acids. The germline CDR1 and CDR2 sequences are SGDLS and YYNGEE. V was pared by 7 bases and J by 5 bases, with 8 bases between. The CDR3 is CASSGRDTQYF. DNA for the CDR3: TGTGCCAGCTCCGGTCGAGATACGCAGTATTTT.

The chain combines TRBV3-1 with TRBJ1-2; 9 bases map to TRBD1. The CDR3 spans 15 residues. Germline CDR1 LGHDT, CDR2 YNNKEL (reference sequence). With 4 bases clipped from V and 4 bases from J, the junction kept 7 bases outside the gene matches. The CDR3 coding sequence is TGTGCCAGCAGCCGTGACGTGACAGGGGGCTATGGCTACACCTTC. It is translated as CASSRDVTGGYGYTF.

At least ten counts were recorded for this clonotype. The chain links TRBV6-2 or TRBV6-3 to TRBJ2-1; no firm D call. Germline loops: CDR1 MNHEY, CDR2 SVGEGT. Trimming pared 2 bases from V and 3 bases from J, leaving 11 bases between. CDR3 size: 15 residues. DNA of the CDR3: TGTGCCAGCAGTTACAGCGCCGGGTACTACAATGAGCAGTTCTTC. This gives the protein CASSYSAGYYNEQFF.

This clonotype was detected ten times or more. The chain joins TRBV27 to TRBJ2-1, with D unclear. Germline lookup yields CDR1 MNHEY and CDR2 SMNVEV (reference sequence). The CDR3 contains 14 residues. Deletions cut 6 bases from V and 4 bases from J, with 13 bases between. CDR3 loop: CASSEDSGYNEQFF. DNA for the CDR3: TGTGCCAGCAGCGAGGATTCCGGTTACAATGAGCAGTTCTTC.

This sequence joins TRBV11-2 and TRBJ2-3; no reliable D call. CDR1 is SGHAT, CDR2 FQNNGV, per germline. This CDR3 spans 14 amino acids. Deletions cut 0 bases from V and 2 bases from J, with 6 bases between. CDR3 sequence: CASSLDLYTDTQYF. The CDR3 region has the DNA TGTGCCAGCAGCTTAGATCTCTACACAGATACGCAGTATTTT.

There are a few counts of this clonotype. The V and J genes are TRBV19 and TRBJ1-1, with 7 positions matching TRBD1. Germline V gives CDR1 LNHDA, CDR2 SQIVND (reference sequence). The CDR3 sequence is 14 residues long. The trim removed 9 bases at V and 3 bases at J, leaving 10 bases unmatched. CDR3 sequence (DNA): TGTGCCAGCCAGAGCAGGGGGGCGGACACTGAAGCTTTCTTT. Translation gives CASQSRGADTEAFF.

This clonotype was recorded at least ten times. The V and J genes are TRBV5-5 and TRBJ2-3; the match to TRBD2 covers 9 bases. CDR3 length: 17 residues. V was clipped by 0 bases and J by 2 bases; unmatched bases: 7. From germline, CDR1 is SGHKS and CDR2 YYEKEE (reference sequence). CDR3 DNA sequence: TGTGCCAGCAGCTTGGGCCCGGTAGCGGGAGACACAGATACGCAGTATTTT. Encoded protein: CASSLGPVAGDTDTQYF.

This clonotype came up many times. The V and J genes are TRBV5-6 and TRBJ2-7, with TRBD2 as a possible D gene (5 bases). The CDR3 sequence is 16 residues long. Per the germline V gene, CDR1 is SGHDT and CDR2 is YYEEEE. The V end lost 5 bases, the J end lost 0 bases, and 18 bases lay between the germline ends. The CDR3 region is CASRLALALGSYEQYF. The CDR3 DNA sequence: TGTGCCAGCAGGCTGGCTCTAGCTCTGGGCTCCTACGAGCAGTACTTC.